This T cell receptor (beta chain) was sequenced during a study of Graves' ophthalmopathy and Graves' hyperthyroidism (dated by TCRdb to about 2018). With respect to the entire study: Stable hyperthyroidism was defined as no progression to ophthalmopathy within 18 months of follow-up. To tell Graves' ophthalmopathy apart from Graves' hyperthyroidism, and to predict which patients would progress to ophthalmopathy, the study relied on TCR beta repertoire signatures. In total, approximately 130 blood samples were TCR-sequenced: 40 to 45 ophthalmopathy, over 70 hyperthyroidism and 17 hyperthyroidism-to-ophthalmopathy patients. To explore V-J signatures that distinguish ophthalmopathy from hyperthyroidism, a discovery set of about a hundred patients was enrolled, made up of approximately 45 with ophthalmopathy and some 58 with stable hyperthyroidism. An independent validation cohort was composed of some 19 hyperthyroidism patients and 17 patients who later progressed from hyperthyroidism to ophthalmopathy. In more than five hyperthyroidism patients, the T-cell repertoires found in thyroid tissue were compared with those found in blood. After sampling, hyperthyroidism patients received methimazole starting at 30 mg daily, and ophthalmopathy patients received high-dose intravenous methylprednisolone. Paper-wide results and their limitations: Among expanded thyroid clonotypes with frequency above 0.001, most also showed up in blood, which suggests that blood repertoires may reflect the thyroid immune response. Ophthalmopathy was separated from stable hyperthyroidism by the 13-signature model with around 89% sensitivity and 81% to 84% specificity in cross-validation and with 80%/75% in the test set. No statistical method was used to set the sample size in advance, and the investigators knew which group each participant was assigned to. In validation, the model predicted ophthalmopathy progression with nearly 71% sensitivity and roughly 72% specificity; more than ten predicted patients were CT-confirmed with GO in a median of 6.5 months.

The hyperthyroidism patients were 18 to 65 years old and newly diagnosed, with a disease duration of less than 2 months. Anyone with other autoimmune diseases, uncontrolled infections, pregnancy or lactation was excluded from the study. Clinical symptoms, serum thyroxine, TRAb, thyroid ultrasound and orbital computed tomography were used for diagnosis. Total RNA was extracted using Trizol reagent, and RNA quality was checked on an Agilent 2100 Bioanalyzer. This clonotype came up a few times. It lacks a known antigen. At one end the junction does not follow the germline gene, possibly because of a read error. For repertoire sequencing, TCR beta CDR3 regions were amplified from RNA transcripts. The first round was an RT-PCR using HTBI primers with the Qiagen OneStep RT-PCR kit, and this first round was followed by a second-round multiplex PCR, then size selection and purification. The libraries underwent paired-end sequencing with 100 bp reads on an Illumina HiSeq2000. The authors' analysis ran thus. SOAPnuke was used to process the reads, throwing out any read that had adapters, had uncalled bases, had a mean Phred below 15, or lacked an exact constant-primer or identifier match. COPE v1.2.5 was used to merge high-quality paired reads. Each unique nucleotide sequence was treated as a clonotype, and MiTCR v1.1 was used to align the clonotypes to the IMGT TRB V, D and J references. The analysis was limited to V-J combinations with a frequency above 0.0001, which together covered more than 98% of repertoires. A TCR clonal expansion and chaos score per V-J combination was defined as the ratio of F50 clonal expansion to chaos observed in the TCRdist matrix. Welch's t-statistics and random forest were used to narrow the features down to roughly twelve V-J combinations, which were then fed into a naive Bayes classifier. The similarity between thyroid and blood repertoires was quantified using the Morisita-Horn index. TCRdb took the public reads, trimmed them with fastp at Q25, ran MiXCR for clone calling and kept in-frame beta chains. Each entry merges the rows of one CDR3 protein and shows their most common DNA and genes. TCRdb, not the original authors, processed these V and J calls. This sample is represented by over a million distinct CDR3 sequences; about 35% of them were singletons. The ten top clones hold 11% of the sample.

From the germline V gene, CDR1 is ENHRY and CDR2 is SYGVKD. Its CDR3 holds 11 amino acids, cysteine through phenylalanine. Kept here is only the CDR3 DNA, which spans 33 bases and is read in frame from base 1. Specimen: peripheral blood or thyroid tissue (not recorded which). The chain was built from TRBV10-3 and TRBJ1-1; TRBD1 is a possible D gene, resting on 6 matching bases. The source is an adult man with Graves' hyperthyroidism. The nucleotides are TGTGCCAGCAGTGGGGGCCCCCGGGCTTTCTTT. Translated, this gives CASSGGPRAFF.